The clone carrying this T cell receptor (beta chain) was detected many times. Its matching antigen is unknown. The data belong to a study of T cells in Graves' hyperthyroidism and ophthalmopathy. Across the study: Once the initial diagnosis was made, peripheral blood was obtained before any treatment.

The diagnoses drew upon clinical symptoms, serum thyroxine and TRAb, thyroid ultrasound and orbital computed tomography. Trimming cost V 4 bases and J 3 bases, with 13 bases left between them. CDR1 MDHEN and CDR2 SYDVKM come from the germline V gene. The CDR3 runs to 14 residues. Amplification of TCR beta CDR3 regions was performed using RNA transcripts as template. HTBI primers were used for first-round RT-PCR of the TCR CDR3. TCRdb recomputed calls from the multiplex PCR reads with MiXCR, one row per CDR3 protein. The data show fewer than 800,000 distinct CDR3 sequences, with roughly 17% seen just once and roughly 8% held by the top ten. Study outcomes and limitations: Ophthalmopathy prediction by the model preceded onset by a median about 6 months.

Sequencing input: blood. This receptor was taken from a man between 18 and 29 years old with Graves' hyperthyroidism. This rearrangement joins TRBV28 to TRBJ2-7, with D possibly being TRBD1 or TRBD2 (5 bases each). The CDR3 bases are TGTGCCAGCAGTTGGTCCGGGACCAACTACGAGCAGTACTTC. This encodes CASSWSGTNYEQYF.